This T cell receptor beta chain was documented in a study of chemoradiotherapy in HPV16-positive cancers. Worth noting for this clone: Its cognate antigen is unknown.

Method: immunoSEQ multiplex PCR; TCRdb's copy keeps in-frame clones and lacks some. The repertoire holds under 15,000 clones, with roughly 78% as singletons. Germline CDR1 is SGHKS and CDR2 is YYEKEE (reference sequence). V was shortened by 6 bases and J by 0 bases, with 14 bases between the two germline ends. The length of the CDR3 is 15 residues. Repertoires were sampled repeatedly during chemoradiotherapy. Overall study findings and caveats: Candidate HPV-specific clones and E7-related TCR motifs grew in tumor during treatment.

Sample acquisition took place from a patient who underwent chemoradiotherapy. The receptor's source is a human donor with HPV-associated anogenital cancer. The J gene is TRBJ2-3, the V gene TRBV5-5; D possibly corresponds to TRBD2 (5 bases). The CDR3 loop is CASIRRGTSTDTQYF. In DNA, the CDR3 is TGTGCCAGCATCCGCCGGGGAACTAGCACAGATACGCAGTATTTT.